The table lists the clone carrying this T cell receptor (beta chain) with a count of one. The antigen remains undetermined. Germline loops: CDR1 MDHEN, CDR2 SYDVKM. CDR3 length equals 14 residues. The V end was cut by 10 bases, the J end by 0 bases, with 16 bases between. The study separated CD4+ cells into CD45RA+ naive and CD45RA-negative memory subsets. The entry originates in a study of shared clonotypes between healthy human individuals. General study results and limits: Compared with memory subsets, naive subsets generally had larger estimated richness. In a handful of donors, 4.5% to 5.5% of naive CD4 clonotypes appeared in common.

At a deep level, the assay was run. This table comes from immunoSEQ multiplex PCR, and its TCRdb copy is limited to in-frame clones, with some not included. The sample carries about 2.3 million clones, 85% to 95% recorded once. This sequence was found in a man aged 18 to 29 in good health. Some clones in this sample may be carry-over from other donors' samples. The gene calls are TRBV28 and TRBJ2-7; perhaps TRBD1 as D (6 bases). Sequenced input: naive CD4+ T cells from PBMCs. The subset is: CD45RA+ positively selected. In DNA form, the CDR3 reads TGTGCCACTGAGCAGGGGTGGTACTCCTACGAGCAGTACTTC. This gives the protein CATEQGWYSYEQYF.